This T cell receptor (beta chain) was obtained from a study of cytomegalovirus exposure and HLA in healthy donors. Study details: HLA-typed donors were the source of approximately 88 million unique TCRs held in an early data release. Study-level findings and limits: CMV serostatus was the sole immune exposure data available. The CMV antigen specificity of a few CMV-associated chains was confirmed through in vitro analysis.

The PCR made use of 60 Vbeta and 13 Jbeta primers. TCRdb keeps only in-frame clones here, not all; method: immunoSEQ multiplex PCR. The sample shows 180,000 or so clones, around 80% of them seen only once. To note about this clone: Antigen specificity is unknown. The sample contains more than one DNA sequence encoding this CDR3.

The V segment lost 0 bases and the J segment 2 bases; nucleotides outside the gene matches: 3. The V gene's germline CDR1 is SGHDT and CDR2 YYEEEE. The CDR3 is made up of 16 amino acids. Sequencing was carried out using PBMCs. The chain employs TRBV5-6 and TRBJ2-5; 11 nucleotides match TRBD2. This clonotype was sampled from a woman between 25 and 40 years old in good health and CMV-seronegative. The CDR3 protein is CASSLALAGGQETQYF. The CDR3 nucleotides are TGTGCCAGCAGCTTGGCTCTAGCGGGGGGTCAAGAGACCCAGTACTTC.